A single T cell receptor (beta chain) is shown here with its context. Its antigen is still unknown. The CDR3 length is 12 residues. Germline CDR1 is MNHNS and CDR2 is SASEGT. Trimming removed 8 bases from V and 4 bases from J, with 11 bases in between. Profiling relied on immunoSEQ multiplex PCR, and the TCRdb table lists in-frame clones only, not all of them. This table has 200,000 or so clones, around 90% appearing once. This sample is drawn from a study of cytomegalovirus exposure and HLA in healthy donors. From the roughly 120-subject validation cohort, which was separate from the approximately 670-subject first cohort, the donors were drawn. Study-wide points: The classifier reportedly diagnosed cytomegalovirus status with high sensitivity and specificity.

What was sequenced was PBMCs. This TCR was sampled from a woman aged 18-29 years in good health and CMV-seropositive. This chain joins TRBV6-1 and TRBJ1-2, with D perhaps TRBD1 (6 bases). The CDR3 region has the DNA TGTGCCAGCGCTTTGGACAGCTATGGCTACACCTTC. Amino acid sequence: CASALDSYGYTF.